The 30 T cell receptor beta chains below come from one sample, sequenced in a study of OX40 agonist ivuxolimab in advanced cancers. The data were produced by immunoSEQ multiplex PCR, yet TCRdb's version contains in-frame clones alone and is incomplete. Of about 45,000 clones in the sample, about 88% are singletons; the top ten hold about 1%. This sample comprised CD4+ or CD8+ T cells sorted from blood, obtained in a trial of the OX40 agonist ivuxolimab. These receptors came from an adult with an advanced solid tumor such as melanoma, head and neck, liver or kidney cancer.

The chain couples TRBV5-6 to TRBJ2-7; TRBD2 matches at 8 bases. Germline trimming cut 4 bases from V and 7 bases from J; bases unmatched to any gene: 10. Looked up from germline, CDR1 is SGHDT and CDR2 is YYEEEE. The CDR3 is made up of 14 amino acids. The CDR3 loop reads CASSTGTSYWEQYF. CDR3 nucleotide sequence: TGTGCCAGCAGCACCGGGACTAGTTATTGGGAGCAGTACTTC.

The rearrangement joins TRBV7-6 to TRBJ2-7; D perhaps matches TRBD1 (6 bases). With 1 base removed from V and 6 bases from J, the gap between germline ends came to 10 bases. This CDR3 spans 13 amino acids. Germline lookup yields CDR1 SGHVS and CDR2 FNYEAQ. CDR3 region: CASSLDRVGEQYF. The CDR3 coding sequence is TGTGCCAGCAGCTTAGACAGGGTGGGCGAGCAGTACTTC.

The V call is TRBV5-8, the J call TRBJ2-3; weak D call: TRBD1 (6 bases). Germline values: CDR1 SGHTS, CDR2 YDEGEE. The germline V and J ends were trimmed by 4 bases and 1 base, with 16 bases remaining between them. This CDR3 region has 16 residues. CDR3 nucleotide sequence: TGTGCCAGCAGCCAACTACAGGGTGGGGGCACAGATACGCAGTATTTT. This encodes CASSQLQGGGTDTQYF.

J is TRBJ2-1 and V is TRBV9; the match to TRBD2 covers 8 bases. The CDR3 runs to 15 residues. CDR1 is SGDLS and CDR2 is YYNGEE in the germline V gene. The ends lost 0 bases at V and 6 bases at J; junction bases unmatched: 5. The CDR3 DNA follows: TGTGCCAGCAGCGTAGGGGTTAGCGGGATCAATGAGCAGTTCTTC. It yields the protein CASSVGVSGINEQFF.

The gene calls are TRBV28 and TRBJ2-3; 11 positions match TRBD2. The CDR3 spans 18 residues. CDR1 MDHEN and CDR2 SYDVKM come from the germline V gene. V lost 7 bases to trimming and J lost 2 bases; unmatched junction nucleotides: 14. As DNA, the CDR3 is TGTGCCAGCACCCAATTCGGACTAGCGGGTGGCCCCACAGATACGCAGTATTTT. Translation: CASTQFGLAGGPTDTQYF.

The chain employs TRBV6-6 and TRBJ1-5; D is undetermined. From germline, CDR1 is MNHNY and CDR2 SVGAGI (reference sequence). The CDR3 extends over 14 amino acids. V lost 1 base and J lost 4, with 8 bases in between. CDR3 DNA sequence: TGTGCCAGCAGTTACTTATCAGTTAATCAGCCCCAGCATTTT. Translating gives CASSYLSVNQPQHF.

J is TRBJ2-1 and V is TRBV7-3; 8 bases match TRBD2. Germline V gene sequence: CDR1 SGHTA, CDR2 FQGTGA. CDR3 size: 16 residues. V was clipped by 1 base and J by 7 bases; unmatched bases: 9. The DNA for the CDR3 is TGTGCCAGCAGCTTAAAGGTTGGAGCGGGGGCAAATGAGCAGTTCTTC. Translated, it gives CASSLKVGAGANEQFF.

V usage is TRBV9 and J usage is TRBJ2-5; D perhaps matches TRBD2 (6 bases). V lost 0 bases, J lost 5 bases, and 14 bases lay in between. This CDR3 has 15 amino acids. Per the germline V gene, CDR1 is SGDLS and CDR2 is YYNGEE. This CDR3 reads CASSVGGLRGETQYF. Here the CDR3 DNA reads TGTGCCAGCAGCGTAGGCGGATTACGGGGGGAGACCCAGTACTTC. Full variable domain (outside the CDR3, taken from reference TRBV9 and TRBJ2-5): DSGVTQTPKHLITATGQRVTLRCSPRSGDLSVYWYQQSLDQGLQFLIQYYNGEERAKGNILERFSAQQFPDLHSELNLSSLELGDSALYFCASSVGGLRGETQYFGPGTRLLVL.

This clone appeared a single time. CDR3 nucleotide sequence: TGTGCCAGCAGCTTAAGGGGGGAAGCTTTCTTT. It encodes CASSLRGEAFF. The gene calls are TRBV7-2 and TRBJ1-1, with D perhaps matching TRBD1 (6 bases). This CDR3 is 11 amino acids long. V lost 2 bases, J lost 8 bases, and 6 bases lay in between. The germline V gene encodes CDR1 SGHTA and CDR2 FQGNSA.

This chain joins TRBV27 and TRBJ2-3; 9 nucleotides line up with TRBD1. CDR1 and CDR2 from the germline V gene are MNHEY and SMNVEV (reference sequence). The CDR3 runs to 15 residues. V gave up 4 bases and J gave up 2 bases; unmatched junction bases: 4. The CDR3 loop is CASSSRDRATDTQYF. In nucleotides, the CDR3 is TGTGCCAGCAGTTCGCGGGACAGGGCCACAGATACGCAGTATTTT.

The chain employs TRBV18 and TRBJ1-2; 7 nucleotides match TRBD1. This CDR3 has 13 residues. With 5 bases clipped from V and 3 bases from J, the junction kept 3 bases outside the gene matches. Germline CDR1 reads KGHSH; CDR2 reads LQKENI. In nucleotides, the CDR3 is TGTGCCAGCTCATCAGGACAGGACTATGGCTACACCTTC. Translation gives CASSSGQDYGYTF.

The chain joins TRBV7-3 to TRBJ2-2; TRBD2 might be the D (6 bases). Germline values: CDR1 SGHTA, CDR2 FQGTGA. With 5 bases removed from V and 6 bases from J, the gap between germline ends came to 10 bases. The CDR3 loop spans 13 amino acids. The CDR3 protein is CASSQGEAGELFF. The CDR3 bases are TGTGCCAGCAGCCAAGGGGAGGCCGGGGAGCTGTTTTTT.

Comment on this clone: Sequence at one end of the junction differs from germline and may be a read error. The chain recombines TRBV7-7 with TRBJ2-1; D is uncertain. The V gene's germline CDR1 is SSHAT and CDR2 FNYEAQ (reference sequence). This CDR3 is built from 14 residues. CDR3 sequence reads: CASSSGRVSNEQFF. Written as DNA, the CDR3 is TGTGCTAGCAGCTCCGGCCGGGTATCTAATGAGCAGTTCTTC.

The V call is TRBV5-8, the J call TRBJ2-7; the match to TRBD2 covers 14 bases. V gave up 4 bases and J gave up 1 base; unmatched junction bases: 4. The germline gives CDR1 SGHTS, CDR2 YDEGEE. The CDR3 extends over 16 amino acids. The CDR3 DNA reads TGTGCCAGCAGCGTGGGACTAGCGGGAGTTTCCTACGAGCAGTACTTC. The encoded protein is CASSVGLAGVSYEQYF.

This clone was seen just once. The rearrangement joins TRBV19 to TRBJ2-5, with 7 bases lining up with TRBD2. The CDR3 runs to 14 residues. J gave up 6 bases and V 0 bases, and 4 bases lay outside the gene matches. The germline CDR1 and CDR2 sequences are LNHDA and SQIVND (reference sequence). Here the CDR3 reads CASSIDRREQTQYF. DNA of the CDR3: TGTGCCAGTAGTATAGATCGGCGGGAGCAGACCCAGTACTTC.

The gene calls are TRBV29-1 and TRBJ2-1; TRBD2 is a possible D gene (7 bases). The germline V gene encodes CDR1 SQVTM and CDR2 ANQGSEA. The CDR3 spans 14 residues. V was trimmed by 6 bases and J by 7 bases, leaving 19 bases between them. CDR3 sequence (DNA): TGCAGCGTCTTCGGGGGGCCAAGGTTGAATGAGCAGTTCTTC. It is translated as CSVFGGPRLNEQFF.

This chain links TRBV5-1 with TRBJ2-2; D gene uncertain. Germline V CDR1 and CDR2: SGHRS, YFSETQ. V was shortened by 5 bases and J by 2 bases, with 10 bases between the two germline ends. The CDR3 spans 14 residues. The CDR3 coding sequence is TGCGCCAGCAGTTTAGACCGAAACACCGGGGAGCTGTTTTTT. Translation gives CASSLDRNTGELFF.

This chain joins TRBV29-1 and TRBJ1-5; 7 positions agree with TRBD1. The CDR3 totals 14 residues. V lost 6 bases and J lost 1; bases outside the gene matches: 6. Germline V CDR1 and CDR2: SQVTM, ANQGSEA. CDR3 residues: CSVISQGSNQPQHF. DNA for the CDR3: TGCAGCGTAATCTCACAGGGGAGCAATCAGCCCCAGCATTTT. The entire variable domain, with the rest obtained from reference TRBV29-1 and TRBJ1-5, is as follows: SAVISQKPSRDICQRGTSLTIQCQVDSQVTMMFWYRQQPGQSLTLIATANQGSEATYESGFVIDKFPISRPNLTFSTLTVSNMSPEDSSIYLCSVISQGSNQPQHFGDGTRLSIL.

J is TRBJ2-3 and V is TRBV2; 12 bases match TRBD2. Germline lookup yields CDR1 SNHLY and CDR2 FYNNEI. The ends lost 2 bases at V and 6 bases at J; junction bases unmatched: 6. The CDR3 runs 16 residues. As DNA, the CDR3 is TGTGCCAGCAGTGAACTAGCGGGAGGGACGTCTGATACGCAGTATTTT. It encodes CASSELAGGTSDTQYF. Based on the CDR3 plus reference TRBV2 and TRBJ2-3, the full variable domain is EPEVTQTPSHQVTQMGQEVILRCVPISNHLYFYWYRQILGQKVEFLVSFYNNEISEKSEIFDDQFSVERPDGSNFTLKIRSTKLEDSAMYFCASSELAGGTSDTQYFGPGTRLTVL.

This clone appeared a single time. The chain links TRBV28 to TRBJ2-7; 8 nucleotides agree with TRBD2. The CDR3 loop spans 15 amino acids. V dropped 3 bases and J dropped 3; count of bases not matched to a gene: 7. Germline CDR1 reads MDHEN; CDR2 reads SYDVKM. The CDR3 is CASSLPGLVGYEQYF. The CDR3 nucleotides are TGTGCCAGCAGTTTGCCGGGACTAGTTGGCTACGAGCAGTACTTC.

V is TRBV7-2 and J is TRBJ1-2; D ambiguous. This CDR3 comprises 14 residues. The germline gives CDR1 SGHTA, CDR2 FQGNSA. V lost 0 bases and J 2 bases, leaving 7 bases between the germline ends. The CDR3 DNA follows: TGTGCCAGCAGCTTAGCAGGAAGGAACTATGGCTACACCTTC. Encoded protein: CASSLAGRNYGYTF.

This chain links TRBV19 with TRBJ1-3, with D possibly TRBD1 on 5 matching bases. In germline, CDR1 is LNHDA, CDR2 SQIVND (reference sequence). Trimming pared 6 bases from V and 0 bases from J, leaving 6 bases between. The CDR3 consists of 13 residues. CDR3 sequence (DNA): TGTGCCAGTAGACAGGTCTCTGGAAACACCATATATTTT. Translation: CASRQVSGNTIYF.

The J gene is TRBJ2-2, the V gene TRBV7-6; D ambiguous. Trimming stripped 1 base from V and 3 bases from J, with 6 bases between. The CDR3 loop spans 14 amino acids. Germline CDR1 and CDR2: SGHVS and FNYEAQ. The CDR3 loop reads CASSLGKDTGELFF. CDR3 nucleotides: TGTGCCAGCAGCTTAGGGAAGGACACCGGGGAGCTGTTTTTT.

The chain links TRBV4-2 to TRBJ2-5; 13 nucleotides align to TRBD2. V shed 0 bases and J 1 base; nucleotides not matched to a gene: 2. CDR1 is LGHNA and CDR2 is YNFKEQ in the germline V gene. The CDR3 contains 17 residues. CDR3 loop: CASSQDGLAGAQETQYF. The CDR3 DNA reads TGTGCCAGCAGCCAAGATGGACTAGCGGGGGCCCAAGAGACCCAGTACTTC.

The rearrangement uses TRBV5-1 and TRBJ1-4; D call uncertain. V gave up 2 bases and J gave up 5 bases, with 13 bases separating them. The CDR3 runs 15 residues. Germline-derived CDR1 and CDR2 are SGHRS and YFSETQ. Written as DNA, the CDR3 is TGCGCCAGCAGCTTTACTGGTGGAGGGAATGAAAAACTGTTTTTT. This gives the protein CASSFTGGGNEKLFF.

V gene TRBV7-9 combines with J gene TRBJ2-5, with a possible D match to TRBD2 (5 bases). Trimming pared 7 bases from V and 1 base from J, leaving 13 bases between. CDR1 and CDR2 (germline): SEHNR, FQNEAQ (reference sequence). The CDR3 covers 14 residues. The CDR3 region is CASTTGSAQETQYF. DNA of the CDR3: TGTGCCAGCACCACCGGTAGCGCCCAAGAGACCCAGTACTTC.

This clone was seen a handful of times. In DNA, the CDR3 is TGTGCCAGCTCCCCAGGGGGGGTTACAAACACTGAAGCTTTCTTT. Protein sequence: CASSPGGVTNTEAFF. The chain joins TRBV7-9 to TRBJ1-1, with 7 bases matching TRBD1. CDR1 and CDR2 from the germline V gene are SEHNR and FQNEAQ (reference sequence). J lost 2 bases, V lost 8 bases, and 11 bases had no gene match. CDR3 size: 15 residues.

The chain joins TRBV6-1 to TRBJ2-3; no clear D gene. Germline values: CDR1 MNHNS, CDR2 SASEGT. Deletions cut 11 bases from V and 2 bases from J, with 11 bases between. There are 12 residues in the CDR3. CDR3 coding DNA: TGTGCCGGTCGGAGCTTCACAGATACGCAGTATTTT. Protein product: CAGRSFTDTQYF.

The chain is built from TRBV28 and TRBJ1-2; D unclear. The CDR3 sequence is 14 residues long. The germline V gene has CDR1 MDHEN and CDR2 SYDVKM. V lost 7 bases and J lost 1, with 13 bases in between. The CDR3 spells CASTKTTFNYGYTF. The DNA for the CDR3 is TGTGCCAGCACTAAGACGACTTTTAACTATGGCTACACCTTC.

CDR3 nucleotide sequence: TGTGCCAGCAGCTTGAGCGGGAGTCCCTACAATGAGCAGTTCTTC. Its protein product is CASSLSGSPYNEQFF. The chain carries TRBV7-2 and TRBJ2-1; 8 nucleotides align to TRBD2. V was clipped by 3 bases and J by 2 bases; unmatched bases: 3. This CDR3 is 15 amino acids long. Germline values: CDR1 SGHTA, CDR2 FQGNSA.